Below, one TCR beta chain is given with its context. No antigen is known for it. CFSE-dim autoproliferating and CFSE-high non-proliferating T cells from unstimulated culture were sequenced separately. Pooled replicate wells came from approximately 51 million CFSE-labeled PBMCs cultured roughly seven days without stimulus. CFSE at around 0.5 uM labeled the PBMCs, which were then cultured unstimulated. This entry is derived from a study of memory B cells and T cells in multiple sclerosis. General study points: Shared clonotype counts depended on differing compartment clone-set sizes and were normalized.

Germline assignment: CDR1 LNHDA and CDR2 SQIVND (reference sequence). V was cut by 2 bases and J by 3 bases, with 11 bases left in between. The CDR3 consists of 15 residues. Clones were sequenced by immunoSEQ multiplex PCR, and TCRdb holds only the in-frame ones, with some missing. The top ten hold about 2.5% of the sample, which has 9,500 to 15,000 clones, 84% seen once. The TCR was taken from a human donor with multiple sclerosis. The source material was PBMCs from blood kept in culture. The genes are TRBV19 and TRBJ1-5; D is possibly TRBD1 (5 bases). Here the CDR3 DNA reads TGTGCCAGTAGTATATTGTCAGGGACCAATCAGCCCCAGCATTTT. Translated: CASSILSGTNQPQHF.